These T cell receptor beta chains were read from a single sample in a study of cytomegalovirus exposure and HLA in healthy donors. The method was immunoSEQ multiplex PCR; TCRdb's version includes in-frame clones alone and lacks a portion of them. The sample yields 140,000 or so clones, 80% to 85% seen once. The sequencing sample was made of PBMCs. These receptors came from a male donor in good health and CMV-seronegative. The CDR3 runs from the conserved cysteine through the conserved F or W. The D gene is left open where the match is weak. Rows give clone size only sometimes, using once, few, many, or a class for an expanded clone.

>TRBV10-3|TRBD2|NA|TRBJ2-7
CASKSGVSSYEQYF
TGTGCCTCAAAGAGCGGGGTAAGCTCCTACGAGCAGTACTTC
>TRBV5-4|TRBD2|NA|TRBJ2-3
CASSSGRDTDTQYF
TGTGCCAGCAGCTCCGGGAGGGACACAGATACGCAGTATTTT
>TRBV6-5|NA|NA|TRBJ1-1
CATYNLRTEAFF
TGTGCCACCTACAACTTGAGGACTGAAGCTTTCTTT
>TRBV5-1|TRBD2|NA|TRBJ2-7
CASRIGTSGRAFEQYF
TGCGCCAGCAGAATCGGGACTAGCGGGAGGGCCTTCGAGCAGTACTTC
>TRBV4-1|NA|NA|TRBJ1-1
CASSQEVWEKNTEAFF
TGCGCCAGCAGCCAAGAGGTGTGGGAGAAGAACACTGAAGCTTTCTTT
>TRBV5-4|NA|NA|TRBJ1-2
CASTPRGAGGYTF
TGTGCCAGCACCCCCCGGGGGGCGGGTGGCTACACCTTC
>TRBV2|NA|NA|TRBJ1-2
CASSEDESGYTF
TGTGCCAGCAGTGAAGACGAGTCTGGCTACACCTTC
>TRBV9|TRBD1|once|TRBJ2-1
CASSWTGENEQFF
TGTGCCAGCAGCTGGACAGGGGAAAATGAGCAGTTCTTC
>TRBV7-9|NA|NA|TRBJ2-3
CASSLGAQTLGDARF
TGTGCCAGCAGCTTAGGGGCCCAGACACTAGGAGACGCCCGATTT
>TRBV5-1|TRBD1|few|TRBJ1-1
CASSSISGTDIQYTEAFF
TGCGCCAGCAGCTCCATTTCCGGGACAGATATACAGTACACTGAAGCTTTCTTT
>TRBV30|NA|few|TRBJ2-4
CAWSVYRGRVSIQYF
TGTGCCTGGAGCGTCTATCGGGGTAGAGTTAGCATTCAGTACTTC
>TRBV13|TRBD2|few|TRBJ2-1
CASSPLRGLAGYNEQFF
TGTGCCAGCAGCCCTCTGCGGGGTCTAGCGGGATACAATGAGCAGTTCTTC
>TRBV6-5|NA|NA|TRBJ1-1
CASRFRTEAFF
TGTGCCAGCAGGTTTCGGACTGAAGCTTTCTTT
>TRBV5-6|NA|NA|TRBJ1-2
CASSLSGAGPKQYGYTF
TGTGCCAGCAGCTTGAGCGGGGCGGGACCCAAACAGTATGGCTACACCTTC
>TRBV28|NA|NA|TRBJ1-2
CASSLRGNGGGYTF
TGTGCCAGCAGTCTCAGGGGCAATGGCGGAGGCTACACCTTC
>TRBV7-8|NA|NA|TRBJ2-1
CASSLVGSMSSYNEQFF
TGTGCCAGCAGCTTAGTGGGTAGCATGAGCTCCTACAATGAGCAGTTCTTC
>TRBV28|NA|NA|TRBJ1-2
CAGGAGANYGYTF
TGTGCCGGGGGGGCCGGAGCTAACTATGGCTACACCTTC
>TRBV4-1|TRBD1|NA|TRBJ2-2
CASSSGQGGHTGELFF
TGCGCCAGCAGCTCCGGACAGGGGGGTCACACCGGGGAGCTGTTTTTT
>TRBV27|TRBD1|NA|TRBJ2-7
CASSWAGTGYYEQYF
TGTGCCAGCAGTTGGGCCGGGACAGGGTACTACGAGCAGTACTTC
>TRBV18|TRBD2|NA|TRBJ2-1
CASSPPGTSGRALNEQFF
TGTGCCAGCTCACCACCTGGGACTAGCGGGAGGGCCCTCAATGAGCAGTTCTTC
>TRBV7-8|TRBD2|NA|TRBJ2-7
CASSSPGLAGGSYEQYF
TGTGCCAGCAGCTCCCCCGGACTAGCGGGAGGATCCTACGAGCAGTACTTC
>TRBV7-9|TRBD2|few|TRBJ2-2
CASSPTSGRNTGELFF
TGTGCCAGCAGCCCAACTAGCGGCCGGAACACCGGGGAGCTGTTTTTT
>TRBV19|TRBD2|NA|TRBJ2-1
CASSTTQSGARSYNEQFF
TGTGCCAGTAGTACGACGCAGAGCGGGGCTAGATCCTACAATGAGCAGTTCTTC
>TRBV12-5|TRBD2|NA|TRBJ2-1
CASGLDLAGLINEQFF
TGTGCTAGTGGTTTAGATCTAGCGGGATTAATCAATGAGCAGTTCTTC
>TRBV15|NA|NA|TRBJ2-4
CATSRDLGADIQYF
TGTGCCACCAGCAGAGACCTGGGAGCAGACATTCAGTACTTC
>TRBV27|NA|NA|TRBJ2-1
CASSLTLLGNEQFF
TGTGCCAGCAGCTTGACACTTTTGGGCAATGAGCAGTTCTTC
>TRBV9|TRBD1|NA|TRBJ1-1
CASSPTTGGGRAFF
TGTGCCAGCAGCCCTACGACAGGGGGTGGGAGAGCTTTCTTT
>TRBV7-6|TRBD2|NA|TRBJ2-1
CASSLSERGGFLNEQFF
TGTGCCAGCAGCTTATCGGAGCGGGGGGGCTTTCTTAATGAGCAGTTCTTC
>TRBV7-8|NA|NA|TRBJ1-3
CASSWGVSGGSSGNTIYF
TGTGCCAGCAGCTGGGGGGTTTCCGGGGGGTCCTCTGGAAACACCATATATTTT
>TRBV6-6|NA|once|TRBJ2-7
CASSTGSRRQFYEQYF
TGTGCCAGCAGCACAGGGAGTAGAAGACAATTCTACGAGCAGTACTTC
>TRBV13|TRBD1|NA|TRBJ2-5
CASSTRDRGGETQYF
TGTGCCAGCAGCACCCGGGACAGGGGGGGGGAGACCCAGTACTTC
>TRBV18|TRBD1|NA|TRBJ1-1
CASSPPDRDKAFF
TGTGCCAGCTCACCACCTGACAGGGATAAAGCTTTCTTT
>TRBV7-3|TRBD1|NA|TRBJ2-5
CASSLGTGSQETQYF
TGTGCCAGCAGCTTAGGGACAGGGAGCCAAGAGACCCAGTACTTC
>TRBV28|NA|NA|TRBJ2-3
CASSPPAPTDTQYF
TGTGCCAGCAGTCCCCCCGCGCCCACAGATACGCAGTATTTT
>TRBV6-6|NA|NA|TRBJ1-5
CASRVQVSGQPQHF
TGTGCCAGCAGGGTACAGGTATCGGGTCAGCCCCAGCATTTT
>TRBV7-9|TRBD2|NA|TRBJ2-4
CASSPRGGMAKNIQYF
TGTGCCAGCAGCCCCCGGGGGGGAATGGCCAAAAACATTCAGTACTTC
>TRBV5-1|TRBD1|NA|TRBJ2-7
CASSSGTGLEQYF
TGCGCCAGCAGCTCCGGGACAGGCCTCGAGCAGTACTTC
>TRBV19|TRBD1|once|TRBJ2-7
CASSLTGLSEQYF
TGTGCCAGTAGCCTGACAGGGTTGTCCGAGCAGTACTTC
>TRBV6-6|NA|NA|TRBJ1-2
CASSYPDGGLNYGYTF
TGTGCCAGCAGTTACCCGGACGGTGGACTTAACTATGGCTACACCTTC
>TRBV4-3|NA|NA|TRBJ2-2
CASSQEAVGGELFF
TGCGCCAGCAGCCAAGAAGCGGTCGGCGGGGAGCTGTTTTTT
>TRBV5-4|TRBD1|NA|TRBJ2-1
CASSLGGAGGRHEQFF
TGTGCCAGCAGCTTGGGGGGGGCAGGGGGCCGGCATGAGCAGTTCTTC
>TRBV11-2|TRBD2|NA|TRBJ2-5
CASSLVSGGKGTQYF
TGTGCCAGCAGCTTAGTGAGCGGGGGAAAGGGGACCCAGTACTTC